These 22 T cell receptor beta chains were all obtained from the same sample, sequenced in a study of T cells in localized non-small cell lung cancer. Using immunoSEQ multiplex PCR, the repertoire was profiled, and TCRdb retains in-frame clones only, with some absent. The sample records 30,000 to 35,000 clones, approximately 91% being singletons. Material: peripheral blood, obtained before any cancer treatment. Receptors originate from a female donor of 60 years or more with stage I lung adenocarcinoma.

The sample holds a few counts of this clone. The rearrangement links TRBV6-5 to TRBJ1-2; TRBD1 matches at 10 bases. The length of the CDR3 is 14 residues. The V segment lost 0 bases and the J segment 7 bases; nucleotides outside the gene matches: 2. Germline V CDR1 and CDR2: MNHEY, SVGAGI. CDR3: CASSYSGQGFGYTF. The CDR3 DNA reads TGTGCCAGCAGTTACTCGGGACAGGGGTTTGGCTACACCTTC.

The chain has TRBV6-5 and TRBJ2-7; D perhaps matches TRBD1 (5 bases). Germline-derived CDR1 and CDR2 are MNHEY and SVGAGI. The CDR3 extends over 14 amino acids. V lost 0 bases and J lost 7, with 13 bases in between. CDR3 sequence reads: CASSYSSGFGEQYF. For the CDR3, the DNA is TGTGCCAGCAGTTACTCCTCAGGGTTTGGGGAGCAGTACTTC.

The chain combines TRBV7-2 with TRBJ2-2, with D perhaps TRBD2 (5 bases). The CDR3 consists of 15 residues. Germline V gene data show CDR1 as SGHTA and CDR2 as FQGNSA. The V gene lost 4 bases and the J gene lost 1 base, with 10 bases spanning the gap. CDR3 amino acids: CASSSRAMNTGELFF. The DNA of the CDR3 is TGTGCCAGCAGCTCGAGGGCGATGAACACCGGGGAGCTGTTTTTT.

V and J are TRBV5-1 and TRBJ2-5, with 8 bases aligning to TRBD2. Germline V gene data show CDR1 as SGHRS and CDR2 as YFSETQ. V shed 0 bases, J shed 2 bases, and the junction held 3 bases outside the gene matches. There are 15 residues in the CDR3. CDR3 DNA: TGCGCCAGCAGCTTGGACAGCGGGAGACAAGAGACCCAGTACTTC. The encoded protein is CASSLDSGRQETQYF.

This clone came up once. The genes are TRBV2 and TRBJ2-7, with 9 positions matching TRBD2. The CDR3 loop spans 15 amino acids. Germline CDR1 reads SNHLY; CDR2 reads FYNNEI. J lost 1 base, V lost 2 bases, and 3 bases had no gene match. CDR3 sequence: CASSEQTSGSYEQYF. CDR3 coding DNA: TGTGCCAGCAGTGAACAGACTAGCGGATCCTACGAGCAGTACTTC.

V and J are TRBV19 and TRBJ2-3; TRBD2 agrees at 7 bases. CDR1 and CDR2 (germline): LNHDA, SQIVND (reference sequence). There are 15 residues in the CDR3. The ends lost 8 bases at V and 1 base at J; junction bases unmatched: 9. The DNA of the CDR3 is TGTGCCAGTGGTGGGCCCAGCGGGGGCACAGATACGCAGTATTTT. This translates into CASGGPSGGTDTQYF.

The chain joins TRBV7-2 to TRBJ1-2; D unresolved. CDR3 length: 13 amino acids. Germline loops: CDR1 SGHTA, CDR2 FQGNSA. V was shortened by 8 bases and J by 6 bases, with 16 bases between the two germline ends. CDR3 sequence reads: CASRGQITDGYTF. The DNA of the CDR3 is TGTGCCAGCCGTGGGCAGATAACGGATGGCTACACCTTC. The entire variable domain, with the rest obtained from reference TRBV7-2 and TRBJ1-2, is as follows: GAGVSQSPSNKVTEKGKDVELRCDPISGHTALYWYRQSLGQGLEFLIYFQGNSAPDKSGLPSDRFSAERTGGSVSTLTIQRTQQEDSAVYLCASRGQITDGYTFGSGTRLTVV.

This chain joins TRBV9 and TRBJ2-1; 10 positions agree with TRBD2. The V segment lost 3 bases and the J segment 4 bases; nucleotides outside the gene matches: 16. This CDR3 comprises 19 residues. CDR1 and CDR2 from the germline V gene are SGDLS and YYNGEE. The CDR3 nucleotides read TGTGCCAGCAGCGACAGCGGGAGGGCCCGATTAGGAAAATACAATGAGCAGTTCTTC. It translates to CASSDSGRARLGKYNEQFF.

CDR3 nucleotides: TGTGCCAGCAGCGTAGCTGAGGGGGCGAACACCGGGGAGCTGTTTTTT. It specifies CASSVAEGANTGELFF. This chain links TRBV9 with TRBJ2-2; D may be TRBD1 (6 bases). The germline V and J ends were trimmed by 0 bases and 0 bases, with 9 bases remaining between them. CDR1 and CDR2 (germline): SGDLS, YYNGEE. The CDR3 is 16 amino acids.

This chain uses TRBV7-3 with TRBJ2-1, with 7 nucleotides matching TRBD2. V lost 2 bases and J lost 5; bases outside the gene matches: 6. This CDR3 contains 15 residues. Germline CDR1 and CDR2: SGHTA and FQGTGA. The CDR3, as DNA: TGTGCCAGCAGCTTAGGGGCAGGGACTAACAATGAGCAGTTCTTC. Translation: CASSLGAGTNNEQFF.

This clone was seen a single time. This chain joins TRBV7-3 and TRBJ2-5; weak D call: TRBD2 (6 bases). Between the trimmed V and J ends, which lost 7 bases and 5 bases, there was a span of 14 bases. The length of the CDR3 is 13 residues. The V gene's germline CDR1 is SGHTA and CDR2 FQGTGA. CDR3 nucleotide sequence: TGTGCCAGCATGCGGGGAGCTGGGGAGACCCAGTACTTC. It yields the protein CASMRGAGETQYF.

This clone came up a few times. The rearrangement uses TRBV19 and TRBJ2-7; 11 nucleotides match TRBD2. The CDR3 extends over 14 amino acids. V lost 8 bases to trimming and J lost 2 bases; unmatched junction nucleotides: 5. Germline V CDR1 and CDR2: LNHDA, SQIVND (reference sequence). The CDR3 sequence: CASRVAGGPYEQYF. CDR3 nucleotides: TGTGCCAGTCGGGTAGCGGGAGGGCCCTACGAGCAGTACTTC.

V gene TRBV23-1 combines with J gene TRBJ1-5; no definite D call. TRBV23-1 is an open reading frame, and its role is uncertain. The CDR3 is 11 residues long. Between the trimmed V and J ends, which lost 0 bases and 11 bases, there was a span of 5 bases. CDR3 bases: TGCGCCAGCAGTCAATCTCGGTCCCAGCATTTT. The encoded protein is CASSQSRSQHF.

The CDR3, as DNA: TGCGCCAGCAGCGAGACTAGATACAATGAGCAGTTCTTC. It is translated as CASSETRYNEQFF. V and J are TRBV10-1 and TRBJ2-1; D might be TRBD2 (6 bases). From germline, CDR1 is WNHNN and CDR2 SYGVQD (reference sequence). There are 13 residues in the CDR3. Trimming took 6 bases from V and 4 from J, leaving 10 bases between them.

This chain links TRBV7-8 with TRBJ2-7, with D perhaps matching TRBD2 (5 bases). This CDR3 is built from 15 residues. Trimming took off 3 bases at V and 2 bases at J, with 14 bases between the two ends. Germline CDR1 is SGHVS and CDR2 is FQNEAQ. CDR3 sequence: CASSFLAGLAYEQYF. The CDR3 DNA sequence: TGTGCCAGCAGCTTTTTGGCGGGTCTTGCCTACGAGCAGTACTTC. The complete variable domain, with remaining parts taken from reference TRBV7-8 and TRBJ2-7, reads GAGVSQSPRYKVAKRGQDVALRCDPISGHVSLFWYQQALGQGPEFLTYFQNEAQLDKSGLPSDRFFAERPEGSVSTLKIQRTQQEDSAVYLCASSFLAGLAYEQYFGPGTRLTVT.

The CDR3 region has the DNA TGCAGCGTTGAAACCCCTAGCGGGAGCTCCTACAATGAGCAGTTCTTC. Protein sequence: CSVETPSGSSYNEQFF. The chain recombines TRBV29-1 with TRBJ2-1; 10 positions agree with TRBD2. The trim removed 2 bases at V and 0 bases at J, leaving 4 bases unmatched. Germline V gene data show CDR1 as SQVTM and CDR2 as ANQGSEA. The CDR3 sequence is 16 residues long.

This chain links TRBV27 with TRBJ2-5; TRBD2 agrees at 13 bases. With 7 bases clipped from V and 7 bases from J, the junction kept 9 bases outside the gene matches. There are 15 residues in the CDR3. CDR1 is MNHEY, CDR2 SMNVEV, per germline (reference sequence). The CDR3 DNA is TGTGCCAGCAAGACTAGCGGGAGGCCCTTGGGGACCCAGTACTTC. This gives the protein CASKTSGRPLGTQYF.

The chain joins TRBV11-2 to TRBJ2-5; 7 bases are shared with TRBD1. Germline values: CDR1 SGHAT, CDR2 FQNNGV. The CDR3 is 14 amino acids. The trim removed 5 bases at V and 11 bases at J, leaving 14 bases unmatched. The CDR3 nucleotides are TGTGCCAGCAGCCCGGGCAGGGGGATTGGGGAGCAGTACTTC. This gives the protein CASSPGRGIGEQYF.

The chain joins TRBV14 to TRBJ2-3; tentatively, D is TRBD2 (6 bases). V was clipped by 1 base and J by 6 bases, with 8 bases between them. The CDR3 runs 13 residues. Germline V CDR1 and CDR2: SGHDN, FVKESK. The CDR3 spells CASSQGRGDTQYF. CDR3 bases: TGTGCCAGCAGCCAAGGGCGGGGCGATACGCAGTATTTT.

The genes are TRBV7-9 and TRBJ2-1, with 10 positions matching TRBD2. V was pared by 2 bases and J by 0 bases, with 1 base of the junction left unmatched. Germline CDR1 reads SEHNR; CDR2 reads FQNEAQ (reference sequence). The CDR3 has 16 amino acids. The CDR3 reads CASSLPSGSSYNEQFF. CDR3 in DNA: TGTGCCAGCAGCTTACCTAGCGGGAGCTCCTACAATGAGCAGTTCTTC.

The chain recombines TRBV27 with TRBJ1-1, with a weak D call TRBD1 (5 bases). Per germline, CDR1 MNHEY and CDR2 SMNVEV (reference sequence). This CDR3 has 15 residues. V shed 4 bases and J shed 3 bases, with 15 bases lying between them. The CDR3 region is CASSSRGAGDTEAFF. CDR3 nucleotide sequence: TGTGCCAGCAGTTCCCGGGGCGCGGGAGACACTGAAGCTTTCTTT.

The V gene is TRBV6-6, the J gene TRBJ1-2; D unclear. This CDR3 contains 13 residues. The germline V and J ends were trimmed by 5 bases and 3 bases, with 10 bases remaining between them. CDR1 and CDR2 from the germline V gene are MNHNY and SVGAGI (reference sequence). The DNA of the CDR3 is TGTGCCAGCAGTACCGGGGTAGACTATGGCTACACCTTC. Amino acids: CASSTGVDYGYTF.